The 19 T cell receptor beta chains listed next were all sequenced from one sample in a study of T cell responses to AZD1222 COVID-19 vaccine. The method was immunoSEQ multiplex PCR; TCRdb's version includes in-frame clones alone and lacks a portion of them. Of over 100,000 clones in the sample, 85% to 95% were seen once. Source: peripheral blood, taken on day 0 of AZD1222 vaccination. All receptors come from an adult in good health.

The V call is TRBV11-2, the J call TRBJ1-1; possible D gene TRBD1, 6 bases. The CDR3 is made up of 15 amino acids. V was cut by 7 bases and J by 6 bases, with 21 bases left in between. Germline CDR1 reads SGHAT; CDR2 reads FQNNGV. The CDR3 DNA reads as TGTGCCAGCACCGCTGGGGGACATCCCCGTCCTGAAGCTTTCTTT. This translates into CASTAGGHPRPEAFF.

The chain has TRBV12-5 and TRBJ2-1; TRBD2 might be the D (5 bases). Germline lookup yields CDR1 LGHNT and CDR2 FRNRAP. The CDR3 extends over 14 amino acids. V shed 3 bases and J shed 6 bases, with 12 bases lying between them. In nucleotides, the CDR3 is TGTGCTAGTGGTTTATCCCTAGCCGGCAATGAGCAGTTCTTC. The encoded protein is CASGLSLAGNEQFF.

J is TRBJ2-7 and V is TRBV18, with 8 positions matching TRBD1. The V segment lost 3 bases and the J segment 6 bases; nucleotides outside the gene matches: 7. Germline V gene lookup returns CDR1 KGHSH and CDR2 LQKENI. This CDR3 is 14 amino acids long. CDR3 protein: CASSPAGQGTEQYF. The CDR3 DNA sequence: TGTGCCAGCTCACCTGCTGGACAGGGAACCGAGCAGTACTTC.

The V call is TRBV30, the J call TRBJ2-1; D may be TRBD2 (7 bases). The V gene lost 5 bases and the J gene lost 2 bases, with 13 bases spanning the gap. The CDR3 loop spans 14 amino acids. Germline CDR1 GTSNPN, CDR2 SVGIG (reference sequence). CDR3 coding DNA: TGTGCCTGGGATAGGGGGAGGGCCTACAATGAGCAGTTCTTC. Residues: CAWDRGRAYNEQFF.

The chain has TRBV2 and TRBJ2-7, with unresolved D. The CDR3 runs to 14 residues. CDR1 and CDR2 from the germline V gene are SNHLY and FYNNEI. Trimming took off 6 bases at V and 1 base at J, with 13 bases between the two ends. As DNA, the CDR3 is TGTGCCAGCAGCCCCCCGTCAGGATCCTACGAGCAGTACTTC. Its translation is CASSPPSGSYEQYF.

The genes are TRBV7-3 and TRBJ2-2, with 7 nucleotides matching TRBD1. The CDR3 is 15 amino acids. Looked up from germline, CDR1 is SGHTA and CDR2 is FQGTGA. The junction had 6 bases not matched to a gene; V was cut back by 5 bases and J by 3 bases. CDR3 sequence (DNA): TGTGCCAGCAGCCTATCCGGGACAGACACCGGGGAGCTGTTTTTT. Translating it yields CASSLSGTDTGELFF.

The chain is built from TRBV12-3 or TRBV12-4 and TRBJ1-2; 7 bases align to TRBD1. The CDR3 runs 11 residues. Trimming cost V 4 bases and J 8 bases; bases outside gene matches: 1. The CDR3 DNA reads as TGTGCCAGCAGTTACAGGGGCGGCTACACCTTC. This codes for CASSYRGGYTF.

This sequence joins TRBV29-1 and TRBJ2-7; unclear D gene. Trimming removed 0 bases from V and 1 base from J, with 7 bases in between. The CDR3 extends over 13 amino acids. CDR1 and CDR2 from the germline V gene are SQVTM and ANQGSEA. In nucleotides, the CDR3 is TGCAGCGTTGAAGAGGTAGCTTCCTACGAGCAGTACTTC. Translation: CSVEEVASYEQYF.

The J gene is TRBJ2-1, the V gene TRBV2; D possibly uses TRBD1 or TRBD2 (5 bases each). V was shortened by 7 bases and J by 10 bases, with 23 bases between the two germline ends. The CDR3 runs to 15 residues. Germline assignment: CDR1 SNHLY and CDR2 FYNNEI. CDR3 in amino acids: CASTSEGPSKGEQFF. The CDR3 coding sequence is TGTGCCAGCACATCTGAGGGACCGTCCAAAGGGGAGCAGTTCTTC.

This chain joins TRBV23-1 and TRBJ1-2; 8 bases fit TRBD1. TRBV23-1 is filed as an ORF, its function uncertain. The V and J ends lost 7 bases and 7 bases, in that order; junction bases with no gene match: 17. The CDR3 is 16 amino acids. For the CDR3, the DNA is TGCGCCAGCATTCCCAAGGGGGAGGACAGGGTCTCTGGCTACACCTTC. This translates into CASIPKGEDRVSGYTF.

V and J are TRBV11-2 and TRBJ2-3; the D is unclear. The V gene's germline CDR1 is SGHAT and CDR2 FQNNGV. This CDR3 region has 12 residues. V was clipped by 5 bases and J by 2 bases, with 5 bases between them. The CDR3 coding sequence is TGTGCCAGCAGCCGAAACACAGATACGCAGTATTTT. Translated: CASSRNTDTQYF.

The rearrangement links TRBV5-1 to TRBJ2-7; 11 nucleotides line up with TRBD2. Losses at the gene ends were 2 bases for V and 2 bases for J; bases not matched to a gene: 3. From germline, CDR1 is SGHRS and CDR2 YFSETQ. This CDR3 comprises 15 residues. The CDR3 protein is CASSFTSGGTYEQYF. In nucleotides, the CDR3 is TGCGCCAGCAGCTTCACTAGCGGGGGTACCTACGAGCAGTACTTC.

The CDR3 nucleotides read TGTGCCTGGAGCGAACCCGGGACGCTGTCTAACTATGGCTACACCTTC. This encodes CAWSEPGTLSNYGYTF. The chain uses TRBV30 and TRBJ1-2, with D perhaps TRBD1 (5 bases). V was pared by 3 bases and J by 0 bases, with 17 bases between. There are 16 residues in the CDR3. Germline loops: CDR1 GTSNPN, CDR2 SVGIG (reference sequence).

On this clone itself: The sample contains more than one DNA sequence encoding this CDR3. This chain joins TRBV5-1 and TRBJ2-3, with D maybe TRBD2 (5 bases). Germline lookup yields CDR1 SGHRS and CDR2 YFSETQ. This CDR3 is 14 amino acids long. V was trimmed by 2 bases and J by 2 bases, leaving 9 bases between them. The CDR3 DNA reads TGCGCCAGCAGCTTCCGGGAAAACACAGATACGCAGTATTTT. It is translated as CASSFRENTDTQYF.

A note on this clone: At one end the junction does not follow the germline gene, possibly because of a read error. This chain joins TRBV10-3 and TRBJ2-7, with TRBD2 identical over 13 bases. Germline values: CDR1 ENHRY, CDR2 SYGVKD. CDR3 length: 15 residues. In DNA, the CDR3 is TGTGCCATCACTGAGGGGACTAGCGGGACCTACGAGCAGTACTTC. Residues: CAITEGTSGTYEQYF.

The chain has TRBV28 and TRBJ2-7, with D tentatively TRBD1 (6 bases). Germline V gene data show CDR1 as MDHEN and CDR2 as SYDVKM. The V gene lost 4 bases and the J gene lost 5 bases, with 21 bases spanning the gap. The CDR3 length is 16 residues. The CDR3 here is CASSSPGTIRRDEQYF. CDR3 nucleotide sequence: TGTGCCAGCAGTTCTCCGGGGACAATTCGACGCGACGAGCAGTACTTC. Full variable domain (remainder filled in from reference TRBV28 and TRBJ2-7): DVKVTQSSRYLVKRTGEKVFLECVQDMDHENMFWYRQDPGLGLRLIYFSYDVKMKEKGDIPEGYSVSREKKERFSLILESASTNQTSMYLCASSSPGTIRRDEQYFGPGTRLTVT.

The V and J genes are TRBV7-9 and TRBJ2-7, with a possible D match to TRBD1 (5 bases). The CDR3 sequence is 14 residues long. The V end lost 3 bases, the J end lost 0 bases, and 9 bases lay between the germline ends. Per germline, CDR1 SEHNR and CDR2 FQNEAQ (reference sequence). The CDR3 here is CASSFRQNSYEQYF. The CDR3 nucleotides read TGTGCCAGCAGCTTCAGACAGAACTCCTACGAGCAGTACTTC.

Here the CDR3 reads CASSLSGEQYF. The CDR3 nucleotides read TGTGCCAGCAGCTTATCGGGCGAGCAGTACTTC. The rearrangement joins TRBV7-2 to TRBJ2-7; D ambiguous. The CDR3 is 11 residues long. Trimming cost V 2 bases and J 6 bases, with 5 bases left between them. Germline V gene sequence: CDR1 SGHTA, CDR2 FQGNSA. Complete variable domain (other parts from reference TRBV7-2 and TRBJ2-7): GAGVSQSPSNKVTEKGKDVELRCDPISGHTALYWYRQSLGQGLEFLIYFQGNSAPDKSGLPSDRFSAERTGGSVSTLTIQRTQQEDSAVYLCASSLSGEQYFGPGTRLTVT.

CDR3 sequence reads: CASSSYRDLNEKLFF. The DNA of the CDR3 is TGTGCCAGCAGCTCTTACAGGGATCTTAATGAAAAACTGTTTTTT. V is TRBV7-2 and J is TRBJ1-4, with a tentative D call TRBD1 (6 bases). V lost 4 bases, J lost 4 bases, and 13 bases lay in between. The germline CDR1 and CDR2 sequences are SGHTA and FQGNSA. The CDR3 contains 15 residues.